This T cell receptor (beta chain) was obtained from a study of T cell changes during pregnancy in multiple sclerosis. This CDR3 spans 15 amino acids. Trimming left V 5 bases short and J 1 base short, with 9 bases between. The germline CDR1 and CDR2 sequences are ENHRY and SYGVKD. The repertoire was sequenced with immunoSEQ multiplex PCR; TCRdb's copy has only in-frame clones and lacks some. Seen here are 65,000 to 90,000 clones, approximately 93% observed once, and the top ten hold roughly 2.5%. The sample was peripheral blood, taken in the first trimester of pregnancy. The chain links TRBV10-3 to TRBJ1-6, with D uncertain. This clonotype originated in a female donor with multiple sclerosis, enrolled in a pregnancy study. The CDR3 is CAISQVGSYNSPLHF. In DNA, the CDR3 is TGTGCCATCAGTCAGGTCGGATCCTATAATTCACCCCTCCACTTT.